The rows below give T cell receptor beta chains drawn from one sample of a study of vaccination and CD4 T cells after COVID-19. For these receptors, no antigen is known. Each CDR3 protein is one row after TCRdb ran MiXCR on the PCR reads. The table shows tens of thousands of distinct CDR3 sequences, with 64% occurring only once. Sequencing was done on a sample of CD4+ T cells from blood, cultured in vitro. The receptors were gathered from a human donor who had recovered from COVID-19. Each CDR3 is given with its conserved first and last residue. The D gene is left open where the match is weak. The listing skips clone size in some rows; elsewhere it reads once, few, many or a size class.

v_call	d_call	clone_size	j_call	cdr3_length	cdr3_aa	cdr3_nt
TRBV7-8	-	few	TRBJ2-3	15	CASSLAQGRTDTQYF	TGTGCCAGCAGCTTAGCGCAGGGGAGGACAGATACGCAGTATTTT
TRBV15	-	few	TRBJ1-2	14	CATSRGGQGYGYTF	TGTGCCACCAGCAGGGGAGGCCAGGGCTATGGCTACACCTTC
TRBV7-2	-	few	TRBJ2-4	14	CASSLVLRGGIQYF	TGTGCCAGCAGCTTAGTCCTGAGGGGGGGCATTCAGTACTTC
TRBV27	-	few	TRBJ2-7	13	CASSPLVRGEQYF	TGTGCCAGCAGTCCACTCGTCAGGGGCGAGCAGTACTTC
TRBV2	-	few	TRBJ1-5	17	CASIMSPGGGSNQPQHF	TGTGCCAGCATAATGTCTCCGGGGGGAGGAAGCAATCAGCCCCAGCATTTT
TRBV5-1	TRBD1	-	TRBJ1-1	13	CASSNGTAAEAFF	TGCGCCAGCAGCAACGGGACAGCAGCTGAAGCTTTCTTT
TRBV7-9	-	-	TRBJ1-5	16	CASSLGGGQGNQPQHF	TGTGCCAGCAGCTTAGGCGGGGGGCAGGGGAATCAGCCCCAGCATTTT
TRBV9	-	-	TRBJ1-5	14	CASSASLWDQPQHF	TGTGCCAGCAGCGCTTCATTGTGGGACCAGCCCCAGCATTTT
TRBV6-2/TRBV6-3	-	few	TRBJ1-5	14	CASSPDSNHKPQHF	TGTGCCAGCAGTCCCGACAGTAACCATAAGCCCCAGCATTTT
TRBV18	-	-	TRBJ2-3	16	CASSPVQAPSRDTQYF	TGTGCCAGCTCACCAGTCCAGGCCCCTTCCAGGGATACGCAGTATTTT
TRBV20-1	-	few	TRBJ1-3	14	CSARLPVSGNTIYF	TGCAGTGCTAGACTGCCGGTCTCTGGAAACACCATATATTTT
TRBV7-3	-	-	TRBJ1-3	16	CASSLTIGGGSNTIYF	TGTGCCAGCAGCCTAACGATTGGGGGCGGATCCAACACCATATATTTT
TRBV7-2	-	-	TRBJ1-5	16	CASSPSPQAGNQPQHF	TGTGCCAGCAGCCCCTCTCCCCAGGCCGGCAATCAGCCCCAGCATTTT
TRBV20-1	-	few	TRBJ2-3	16	CSPQKASSPRTDTQYF	TGCAGCCCCCAAAAGGCGTCTAGCCCCCGCACAGATACGCAGTATTTT
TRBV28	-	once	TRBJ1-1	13	CASSLWDSLDAFF	TGTGCCAGCAGTTTATGGGACAGTTTGGATGCTTTCTTT
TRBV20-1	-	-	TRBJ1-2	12	CSARLGSYGYTF	TGCAGTGCTAGGCTCGGGTCGTATGGCTACACCTTC
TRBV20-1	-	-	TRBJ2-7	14	CSARDALAVYEQYF	TGCAGTGCTAGAGACGCACTAGCCGTGTACGAGCAGTACTTC
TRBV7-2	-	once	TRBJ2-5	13	CASSLAHRETQYF	TGTGCCAGCAGCTTAGCCCACCGGGAGACCCAGTACTTC
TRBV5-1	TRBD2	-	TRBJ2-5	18	CASSLAVTSGSRSETQYF	TGCGCCAGCAGCTTGGCGGTGACTAGCGGGAGTAGATCGGAGACCCAGTACTTC
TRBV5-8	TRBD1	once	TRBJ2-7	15	CASSLGRDSTYEQYF	TGTGCCAGCAGCTTGGGCCGGGACAGCACCTACGAGCAGTACTTC
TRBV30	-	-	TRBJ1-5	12	CAWGGGNQPQHF	TGTGCCTGGGGTGGGGGAAATCAGCCCCAGCATTTT
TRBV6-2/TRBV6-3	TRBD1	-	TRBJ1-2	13	CAIRTGSVSGYTF	TGTGCCATCCGGACAGGGTCGGTCAGTGGCTACACCTTC